A single sample is the source of the 18 T cell receptor beta chains below, sequenced in a study of PD-1 blockade in mismatch repair-deficient tumors. Using immunoSEQ multiplex PCR, the repertoire was profiled, and TCRdb retains in-frame clones only, with some absent. The repertoire includes more than 85,000 clones, over 65% of them detected once, and roughly 6.2% sits in the top ten. This material consisted of peripheral blood, taken roughly 35 weeks after starting pembrolizumab. The receptors come from an adult with mismatch repair-deficient cancer.

This chain connects TRBV6-1 to TRBJ2-7, with TRBD1 matching 8 bases. The V gene's germline CDR1 is MNHNS and CDR2 SASEGT. This CDR3 contains 13 residues. V lost 4 bases to trimming and J lost 7 bases; unmatched junction nucleotides: 6. Here the CDR3 DNA reads TGTGCCAGCAGTGGTCGGACAGGGCGGGAGCAGTACTTC. This sequence encodes CASSGRTGREQYF.

The chain recombines TRBV7-2 with TRBJ1-2; TRBD1 matches 7 bases. The germline V gene encodes CDR1 SGHTA and CDR2 FQGNSA. This CDR3 comprises 15 residues. With 5 bases clipped from V and 7 bases from J, the junction kept 13 bases outside the gene matches. The CDR3 DNA reads as TGTGCCAGCAGCGGGGGACAGCCTACTAACGGTGGCTACACCTTC. This translates into CASSGGQPTNGGYTF.

The V gene is TRBV4-1, the J gene TRBJ1-5, with a possible D match to TRBD1 (6 bases). The CDR3 runs 17 residues. Trimming left V 0 bases short and J 4 bases short, with 16 bases between. The germline gives CDR1 MGHRA, CDR2 YSYEKL. The CDR3 spells CASSQEGPGTSNQPQHF. In DNA form, the CDR3 reads TGCGCCAGCAGCCAAGAGGGGCCCGGGACAAGTAATCAGCCCCAGCATTTT.

The chain joins TRBV12-5 to TRBJ2-1; D uncertain. The germline gives CDR1 LGHNT, CDR2 FRNRAP. V dropped 4 bases and J dropped 0 bases, with 7 bases sitting between them. The CDR3 has 14 amino acids. CDR3 amino acids: CASGYSSSYNEQFF. CDR3 in DNA: TGTGCTAGTGGTTATTCGAGCTCCTACAATGAGCAGTTCTTC. Filled out from reference TRBV12-5 and TRBJ2-1, the complete variable domain reads DARVTQTPRHKVTEMGQEVTMRCQPILGHNTVFWYRQTMMQGLELLAYFRNRAPLDDSGMPKDRFSAEMPDATLATLKIQPSEPRDSAVYFCASGYSSSYNEQFFGPGTRLTVL.

V gene TRBV28 combines with J gene TRBJ1-2, with TRBD1 as a possible D gene (6 bases). V was clipped by 6 bases and J by 2 bases, with 16 bases between them. Germline lookup yields CDR1 MDHEN and CDR2 SYDVKM. The CDR3 loop spans 15 amino acids. CDR3 nucleotide sequence: TGTGCCAGCAGCCAACAGGGTTCCGGAAACTATGGCTACACCTTC. Its translation is CASSQQGSGNYGYTF.

Remarks on this clone: One end of the junction is discordant with germline, which a read error may explain. The genes are TRBV7-7 and TRBJ2-2, with 10 bases aligning to TRBD2. The CDR3 has 15 amino acids. Germline V CDR1 and CDR2: SSHAT, FNYEAQ (reference sequence). CDR3 loop: CASSQTSGTTGELFF. The DNA of the CDR3 is TGTGCTAGCAGTCAAACTAGCGGGACCACCGGGGAGCTGTTTTTT.

The V and J genes are TRBV7-9 and TRBJ2-7; TRBD1 aligns across 7 bases. The V gene's germline CDR1 is SEHNR and CDR2 FQNEAQ (reference sequence). This CDR3 is 14 amino acids long. Trimming at V came to 5 bases and at J to 2 bases, leaving 6 bases not matched to a gene. The DNA for the CDR3 is TGTGCCAGCAGCAGTCCGGACAGGCCCTACGAGCAGTACTTC. Translated, it gives CASSSPDRPYEQYF.

The rearrangement links TRBV7-9 to TRBJ1-5; 9 bases match TRBD1. Germline CDR1 and CDR2: SEHNR and FQNEAQ (reference sequence). Germline trimming cut 5 bases from V and 6 bases from J; bases unmatched to any gene: 8. The CDR3 length is 15 residues. The CDR3 sequence is CASSQGTGTVQPQHF. CDR3 nucleotides: TGTGCCAGCAGCCAGGGGACAGGGACCGTTCAGCCCCAGCATTTT.

For the CDR3, the DNA is TGTGCCAGCAGTGAATTGGGCACCCAAGAGACCCAGTACTTC. Its protein product is CASSELGTQETQYF. The genes are TRBV25-1 and TRBJ2-5; D gene unclear. Germline V lookup: CDR1 MGHDK, CDR2 SYGVNS. Trimming cost V 1 base and J 1 base, with 7 bases left between them. The CDR3 consists of 14 residues.

The chain joins TRBV7-2 to TRBJ2-1; D is perhaps TRBD2 (6 bases). CDR1 and CDR2 from the germline V gene are SGHTA and FQGNSA. This CDR3 has 15 amino acids. V was shortened by 2 bases and J by 2 bases, with 10 bases between the two germline ends. The CDR3 loop reads CASSLHSGTYNEQFF. The CDR3 DNA sequence: TGTGCCAGCAGCTTACATAGCGGAACCTACAATGAGCAGTTCTTC.

The rearrangement joins TRBV7-8 to TRBJ2-3; D possibly uses TRBD1 or TRBD2 (5 bases each). The germline V gene has CDR1 SGHVS and CDR2 FQNEAQ. This CDR3 spans 15 amino acids. Trimming stripped 0 bases from V and 6 bases from J, with 13 bases between. The CDR3 reads CASSLAWWGSDTQYF. The CDR3, as DNA: TGTGCCAGCAGCTTAGCGTGGTGGGGGTCGGATACGCAGTATTTT.

CDR3 sequence reads: CASSLQEGKDGYTF. CDR3 bases: TGTGCCAGCAGCTTACAGGAGGGGAAGGATGGCTACACCTTC. This chain connects TRBV11-2 to TRBJ1-2, with D possibly being TRBD1 (5 bases). Per germline, CDR1 SGHAT and CDR2 FQNNGV. The CDR3 has 14 residues. V lost 2 bases to trimming and J lost 6 bases, with 13 bases between them.

V and J are TRBV2 and TRBJ1-5, with a weak D call TRBD1 (5 bases). Trimming left V 7 bases short and J 7 bases short, with 11 bases between. CDR3 length: 12 amino acids. Germline V gives CDR1 SNHLY, CDR2 FYNNEI. CDR3 amino acids: CASNLGGQPQHF. CDR3 DNA sequence: TGTGCCAGCAACCTCGGGGGACAGCCCCAGCATTTT.

V and J are TRBV11-2 and TRBJ2-5; 7 nucleotides agree with TRBD1. V lost 7 bases, J lost 2 bases, and 4 bases stayed unmatched. Germline lookup yields CDR1 SGHAT and CDR2 FQNNGV. This CDR3 region has 13 residues. In DNA, the CDR3 is TGTGCCAGCAAGACAGGGTTTCAAGAGACCCAGTACTTC. Residues: CASKTGFQETQYF. Drawing the rest from reference TRBV11-2 and TRBJ2-5, the complete variable domain is EAGVAQSPRYKIIEKRQSVAFWCNPISGHATLYWYQQILGQGPKLLIQFQNNGVVDDSQLPKDRFSAERLKGVDSTLKIQPAKLEDSAVYLCASKTGFQETQYFGPGTRLLVL.

The chain joins TRBV18 to TRBJ2-2; 11 nucleotides line up with TRBD1. The CDR3 consists of 17 residues. V shed 3 bases, J shed 4 bases, and the junction held 7 bases outside the gene matches. Germline V gene sequence: CDR1 KGHSH, CDR2 LQKENI. In DNA form, the CDR3 reads TGTGCCAGCTCACCTAGGACAGGGGGCGCTTCCACCGGGGAGCTGTTTTTT. Protein: CASSPRTGGASTGELFF.

This clone was seen once. The chain is built from TRBV5-1 and TRBJ2-5; 7 nucleotides agree with TRBD2. Germline CDR1 and CDR2: SGHRS and YFSETQ. The CDR3 has 16 amino acids. J gave up 2 bases and V 0 bases, and 7 bases lay outside the gene matches. The CDR3, as DNA: TGCGCCAGCAGCTTGGCCGGGAGGACGTGGCAAGAGACCCAGTACTTC. It specifies CASSLAGRTWQETQYF.

The CDR3: CASSLDRGYEQYF. Written as DNA, the CDR3 is TGTGCCAGCAGCTTGGACAGGGGCTACGAGCAGTACTTC. The chain uses TRBV7-9 and TRBJ2-7, with TRBD1 identical over 9 bases. Per germline, CDR1 SEHNR and CDR2 FQNEAQ (reference sequence). The CDR3 is 13 amino acids. With 3 bases clipped from V and 3 bases from J, the junction kept 0 bases outside the gene matches.

This clone came up once. The rearrangement uses TRBV6-6 and TRBJ2-2; D is uncertain. V shed 6 bases and J shed 6 bases, with 14 bases lying between them. Germline CDR1 MNHNY, CDR2 SVGAGI (reference sequence). The CDR3 spans 14 residues. DNA for the CDR3: TGTGCCAGCAGCGATTATGGGCTCCCCGGGGAGCTGTTTTTT. Protein: CASSDYGLPGELFF.